Below are 24 T cell receptor beta chains sequenced from a single sample in a study of tumor-infiltrating lymphocytes in primary liver carcinoma (dated by TCRdb to the late 2010s). Sequencing took place on an Illumina HiSeq 2500. A constant-region primer and ProtoScript II reverse transcriptase were used to reverse-transcribe TCRbeta-specific cDNA from about 530 ng total RNA. TCRbeta libraries were built with three nested multiplex PCR rounds, a slightly modified ARM-PCR procedure. Multiplex TRBV1-TRBV30 forward primers and a Cbeta reverse primer were used in the first two PCR rounds, each of which was run for around 9 cycles. TCRdb reanalyzed the raw reads on its own, using fastp at Q25 for trimming and MiXCR for clone calling, and kept in-frame beta chains. Here each entry gathers all rows of one CDR3 protein and keeps the most common genes and DNA. The sample contains more than 40,000 distinct CDR3 sequences, just over 70% of them found a single time. Approximately 31% of the sample is in the top ten clones.

Without any cell sorting, total RNA and DNA were extracted together from approximately 22-30 mg of bulk tissue using the AllPrep DNA/RNA mini kit. The sample consisted of liver tumor tissue from sampling region 5. This specimen's cell subset or site label, interpreted: tumor region T5, tumor centre. The receptors were gathered from a man aged 40-49 years with primary liver carcinoma and hepatitis B virus infection.

For this clonotype: One junction end does not reproduce the germline sequence, and a read error may be involved. The chain has TRBV29-1 and TRBJ2-7; D call uncertain. CDR1 is SQVTM, CDR2 ANQGSEA, per germline. The CDR3 contains 15 residues. The CDR3 protein is CGLEEPGRLTYEQYF. The CDR3 DNA sequence: TGCGGCCTTGAAGAACCCGGCAGGCTGACCTACGAACAGTACTTC.

This rearrangement joins TRBV10-3 to TRBJ2-6; D not certain. There are 13 residues in the CDR3. The V gene's germline CDR1 is ENHRY and CDR2 SYGVKD. The CDR3 is CARASGGANVLTF. The CDR3 DNA follows: TGTGCTAGAGCCTCTGGTGGGGCCAACGTCCTGACTTTC.

About this clonotype: The CDR3 carries no conserved terminal phenylalanine or tryptophan, so it likely arises from a read error. V usage is TRBV11-2 and J usage is TRBJ2-2, with 9 nucleotides matching TRBD1. The length of the CDR3 is 17 residues. Looked up from germline, CDR1 is SGHAT and CDR2 is FQNNGV. The CDR3 here is CASSFDRDRVGIGELFL. The CDR3 nucleotides read TGTGCCAGTAGCTTTGATCGGGACAGGGTCGGCATCGGGGAGCTGTTTCTT.

The chain has TRBV11-2 and TRBJ2-7; TRBD2 matches at 9 bases. This CDR3 region has 18 residues. Germline trimming cut 2 bases from V and 4 bases from J; bases unmatched to any gene: 15. Germline CDR1 reads SGHAT; CDR2 reads FQNNGV. CDR3 coding DNA: TGTGCCAGCAGCTTATCCGTTGGATTAGCGGGAGAGAGGTACGAGCAGTACTTC. Translation: CASSLSVGLAGERYEQYF.

Worth noting for this clonotype: This may arise from a read error, as a much more abundant clone is one base away. CDR3 sequence (DNA): TGTGCCAGCAGCCTTCGTTTGGACTCTGGGGCCAACGTCCTGACTTTC. It translates to CASSLRLDSGANVLTF. The rearrangement joins TRBV7-9 to TRBJ2-6; no definite D call. CDR1 and CDR2 from the germline V gene are SEHNR and FQNEAQ (reference sequence). V was trimmed by 5 bases and J by 0 bases, leaving 11 bases between them. The CDR3 consists of 16 residues.

This clonotype rates as medium-sized. The rearrangement joins TRBV6-6 to TRBJ2-7, with a possible D match to TRBD1 (6 bases). The V end was cut by 5 bases, the J end by 4 bases, with 18 bases between. From germline, CDR1 is MNHNY and CDR2 SVGAGI (reference sequence). This CDR3 contains 15 residues. CDR3 nucleotide sequence: TGTGCCAGCAGTGGGGGACACACAGGGCATTACGAGCAGTACTTC. It specifies CASSGGHTGHYEQYF.

Points on this clonotype: The CDR3 does not end in the conserved phenylalanine or tryptophan, so this is likely a read error. This chain links TRBV4-1 with TRBJ2-1; D gene unclear. The CDR3 runs 15 residues. Germline V gene sequence: CDR1 MGHRA, CDR2 YSYEKL. Deletions cut 5 bases from V and 2 bases from J, with 13 bases between. The CDR3: CASSSPCGPYNEQFL. CDR3 nucleotide sequence: TGCGCCAGCAGCTCCCCGTGCGGTCCCTACAATGAGCAGTTCTTG.

The genes are TRBV6-2 or TRBV6-3 and TRBJ1-2; D is undetermined. The germline gives CDR1 MNHEY, CDR2 SVGEGT. The V gene lost 0 bases and the J gene lost 10 bases, with 12 bases spanning the gap. The CDR3 is 13 residues long. CDR3 nucleotide sequence: TGTGCCAGCAGTTACTCTGCACGGGTAGACTACACCTTC. The encoded protein is CASSYSARVDYTF.

This clonotype showed up just once. In this CDR3 the conserved last residue, phenylalanine or tryptophan, is missing, so a read error is likely. This rearrangement joins TRBV11-2 to TRBJ2-1, with no clear D. The CDR3 contains 14 residues. CDR1 is SGHAT, CDR2 FQNNGV, per germline. CDR3 nucleotide sequence: TGTGCCAGCAGTTCAGTGGGCCCTGGGAATGTGCAGTTCCTC. The encoded protein is CASSSVGPGNVQFL.

In this sample, this clonotype turned up a few times. This chain links TRBV9 with TRBJ2-2, with 12 bases identical to TRBD1. CDR1 is SGDLS and CDR2 is YYNGEE in the germline V gene. The trim removed 2 bases at V and 7 bases at J, leaving 9 bases unmatched. The CDR3 extends over 17 amino acids. CDR3: CASSVDRDRGLNGELFF. The CDR3 bases are TGTGCCAGCAGCGTGGACCGGGACAGGGGGCTTAACGGGGAGCTGTTTTTT.

This clonotype has ten or more counts. The rearrangement links TRBV6-5 to TRBJ2-1, with D perhaps matching TRBD1 or TRBD2 (5 bases each). The germline CDR1 and CDR2 sequences are MNHEY and SVGAGI. Trimming stripped 0 bases from V and 9 bases from J, with 18 bases between. CDR3 length: 16 amino acids. The CDR3 sequence is CASSYSGAMRNAEQFF. In DNA form, the CDR3 reads TGTGCCAGCAGTTACTCCGGGGCGATGAGGAACGCTGAGCAGTTCTTC.

This chain joins TRBV6-2 or TRBV6-3 and TRBJ2-1; 12 bases are shared with TRBD2. Germline V CDR1 and CDR2: MNHEY, SVGEGT. V shed 1 base and J 12 bases; nucleotides not matched to a gene: 13. The CDR3 covers 17 residues. For the CDR3, the DNA is TGTGCCAGCAGTTACTGGCTAGCGGGAGGGTTTCGGGATAGGCAGTTCTTC. It yields the protein CASSYWLAGGFRDRQFF.

On this clonotype itself: A junction end diverges from the germline sequence, so it may reflect a read error. The DNA of the CDR3 is TGCGCCAACAGCCTAGAGGGGAACTATGGTTACACCTTC. This encodes CANSLEGNYGYTF. This chain joins TRBV11-2 and TRBJ1-2; D is possibly TRBD1 (5 bases). The length of the CDR3 is 13 residues. The germline gives CDR1 SGHAT, CDR2 FQNNGV. Supplemented by reference TRBV11-2 and TRBJ1-2, the full variable domain reads EAGVAQSPRYKIIEKRQSVAFWCNPISGHATLYWYQQILGQGPKLLIQFQNNGVVDDSQLPKDRFSAERLKGVDSTLKIQPAKLEDSAVYLCANSLEGNYGYTFGSGTRLTVV.

As concerns this clonotype: One junction end does not reproduce the germline sequence, and a read error may be involved. The V and J genes are TRBV10-1 and TRBJ2-3, with D hard to call. The CDR3 has 12 amino acids. Germline-derived CDR1 and CDR2 are WNHNN and SYGVQD (reference sequence). The CDR3 sequence: CANSGWPDTQYF. The CDR3 DNA is TGCGCCAACAGTGGGTGGCCAGATACGCAGTATTTT.

This clonotype was counted many times. This rearrangement joins TRBV10-1 to TRBJ1-1, with D perhaps matching TRBD1 (5 bases). Germline V gene lookup returns CDR1 WNHNN and CDR2 SYGVQD (reference sequence). The CDR3 extends over 12 amino acids. The V end was cut by 10 bases, the J end by 4 bases, with 13 bases between. CDR3 coding DNA: TGCGCCAACAGAGGAGGGGTCACTGAAGCTTTCTTT. It codes for CANRGGVTEAFF.

Concerning this clonotype: One end of the junction fails to match germline, which may point to a read error. This chain connects TRBV11-2 to TRBJ2-7; TRBD2 aligns across 8 bases. The V gene's germline CDR1 is SGHAT and CDR2 FQNNGV. The CDR3 is 15 amino acids. The CDR3 sequence is CTSSSFSREAYEQYF. CDR3 bases: TGTACCAGCAGCTCTTTTTCGCGGGAGGCTTACGAGCAGTACTTC.

As regards this clonotype: The junction and the germline gene differ at one end; a read error may be behind it. The genes are TRBV29-1 and TRBJ2-1; 11 positions match TRBD1. CDR1 is SQVTM, CDR2 ANQGSEA, per germline. The length of the CDR3 is 14 residues. CDR3 nucleotides: TGCAGCGGGATGCCGGGACAGGGGGTGGATGAGCAGCTCTTC. Its translation is CSGMPGQGVDEQLF.

To note about this clonotype: A junction end diverges from the germline sequence, so it may reflect a read error. This chain joins TRBV11-2 and TRBJ1-1; D unclear. Per the germline V gene, CDR1 is SGHAT and CDR2 is FQNNGV. The CDR3 has 14 residues. CDR3 region: CASSTAASVTEAHF. DNA for the CDR3: TGTGCCAGCAGCACAGCCGCTTCCGTAACTGAAGCTCACTTT.

With respect to this clonotype: A much larger clonotype is one base distant, so this may be a read error. The gene calls are TRBV5-1 and TRBJ1-5; 10 positions agree with TRBD1. The CDR3 extends over 16 amino acids. The germline V gene encodes CDR1 SGHRS and CDR2 YFSETQ. CDR3 DNA sequence: TGCACCAGCAGCGCGACGGGGACAGGGGATGGCCAGTCCCAGCATTTT. It translates to CTSSATGTGDGQSQHF.

In this sample, this clonotype turned up many times. The V and J genes are TRBV28 and TRBJ2-7; TRBD2 aligns across 14 bases. CDR3 size: 16 residues. The germline V gene has CDR1 MDHEN and CDR2 SYDVKM. The V gene end was trimmed by 10 bases and the J gene end by 3 bases; junction bases not matched to a gene: 11. CDR3 bases: TGTGCCACTCCGGGACTAGCGGGAGTAATCCGCTACGAGCAGTACTTC. The encoded protein is CATPGLAGVIRYEQYF.

Comments on this clonotype: At one end the junction does not follow the germline gene, possibly because of a read error. The gene calls are TRBV4-1 and TRBJ2-3, with D perhaps TRBD2 (6 bases). Looked up from germline, CDR1 is MGHRA and CDR2 is YSYEKL. The CDR3 length is 15 residues. The CDR3 sequence: CAGSQELSGTDTQCF. The CDR3 nucleotides read TGCGCCGGCAGCCAAGAGCTTAGCGGCACAGATACGCAGTGTTTT.

This clonotype is a singleton in its sample. The chain has TRBV14 and TRBJ1-2, with D tentatively TRBD1 (5 bases). Looked up from germline, CDR1 is SGHDN and CDR2 is FVKESK. Trimming took 7 bases from V and 5 from J, leaving 17 bases between them. The CDR3 consists of 14 residues. The CDR3 loop reads CASNHGTPDYGYTF. The CDR3 coding sequence is TGTGCCAGCAACCATGGGACGCCGGATTATGGCTACACCTTC.

With respect to this clonotype: A read error is likely, as this CDR3 ends without the conserved phenylalanine or tryptophan. The genes are TRBV5-5 and TRBJ1-5, with D possibly TRBD2 on 7 matching bases. The DNA end favors TRBJ2-3, so the J call may be wrong. The germline V gene encodes CDR1 SGHKS and CDR2 YYEKEE (reference sequence). This CDR3 has 15 residues. As DNA, the CDR3 is TGTGCCAGCAGCTTGAGGGGGGGTTACAATCAGCCCCAGTATTAT. This translates into CASSLRGGYNQPQYY.

CDR3 in amino acids: CASSQELISGSEQFF. The CDR3 DNA reads as TGCGCCAGCAGCCAAGAGTTAATTAGCGGGAGTGAGCAGTTCTTC. The chain carries TRBV4-1 and TRBJ2-1; 9 nucleotides agree with TRBD2. With 0 bases clipped from V and 9 bases from J, the junction kept 6 bases outside the gene matches. Germline CDR1 MGHRA, CDR2 YSYEKL. The CDR3 is made up of 15 amino acids.